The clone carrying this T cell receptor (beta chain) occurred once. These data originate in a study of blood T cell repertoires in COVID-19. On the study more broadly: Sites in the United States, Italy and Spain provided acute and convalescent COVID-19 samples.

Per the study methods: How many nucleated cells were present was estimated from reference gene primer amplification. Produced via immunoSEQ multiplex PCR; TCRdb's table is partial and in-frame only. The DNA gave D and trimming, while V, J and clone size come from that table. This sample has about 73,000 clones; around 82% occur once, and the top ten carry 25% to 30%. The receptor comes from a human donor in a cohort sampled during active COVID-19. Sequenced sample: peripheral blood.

The DNA of the CDR3 is TGTGCCAGGGGGGACAGGGTTATCTATGGCTACACCTTC. It codes for CARGDRVIYGYTF. The chain recombines TRBV21-1 with TRBJ1-2; the table's D call, TRBD1, was not checked against the DNA. TRBV21-1 is assigned pseudogene status. This CDR3 is built from 13 residues.